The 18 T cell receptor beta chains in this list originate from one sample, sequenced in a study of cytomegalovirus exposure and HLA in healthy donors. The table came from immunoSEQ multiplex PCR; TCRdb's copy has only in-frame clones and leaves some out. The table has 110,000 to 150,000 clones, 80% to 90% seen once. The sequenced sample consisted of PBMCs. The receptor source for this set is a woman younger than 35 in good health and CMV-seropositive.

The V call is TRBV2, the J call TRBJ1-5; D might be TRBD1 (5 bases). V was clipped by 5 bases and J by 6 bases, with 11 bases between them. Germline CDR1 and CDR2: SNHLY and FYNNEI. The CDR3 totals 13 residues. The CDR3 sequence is CASSQGPRQPQHF. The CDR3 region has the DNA TGTGCCAGCAGTCAGGGCCCCCGTCAGCCCCAGCATTTT.

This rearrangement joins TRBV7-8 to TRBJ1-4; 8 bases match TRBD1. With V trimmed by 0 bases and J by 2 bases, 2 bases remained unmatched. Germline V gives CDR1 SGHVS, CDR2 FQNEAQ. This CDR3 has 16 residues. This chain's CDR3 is CASSLANRGTNEKLFF. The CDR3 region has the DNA TGTGCCAGCAGCTTAGCTAACAGGGGGACTAATGAAAAACTGTTTTTT.

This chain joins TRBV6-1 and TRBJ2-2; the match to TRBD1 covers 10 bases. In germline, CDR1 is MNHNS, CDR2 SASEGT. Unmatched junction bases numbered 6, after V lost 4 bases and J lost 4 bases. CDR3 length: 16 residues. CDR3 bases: TGTGCCAGCAGTGGAACCGGGACAGGGGCCACCGGGGAGCTGTTTTTT. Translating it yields CASSGTGTGATGELFF.

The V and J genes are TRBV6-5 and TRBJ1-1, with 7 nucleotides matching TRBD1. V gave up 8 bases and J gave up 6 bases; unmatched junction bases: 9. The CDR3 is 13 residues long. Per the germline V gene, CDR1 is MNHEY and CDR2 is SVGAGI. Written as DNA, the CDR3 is TGTGCCAGCGGTAGACAGGGTGTGCCTGAAGCTTTCTTT. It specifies CASGRQGVPEAFF.

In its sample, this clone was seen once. CDR3 amino acids: CASSGGTGLAYNEQFF. DNA of the CDR3: TGTGCCAGCAGCGGGGGAACAGGGTTAGCCTACAATGAGCAGTTCTTC. The chain employs TRBV9 and TRBJ2-1; D is possibly TRBD1 (6 bases). The CDR3 covers 16 residues. Germline CDR1 SGDLS, CDR2 YYNGEE. The V end lost 3 bases, the J end lost 2 bases, and 15 bases lay between the germline ends.

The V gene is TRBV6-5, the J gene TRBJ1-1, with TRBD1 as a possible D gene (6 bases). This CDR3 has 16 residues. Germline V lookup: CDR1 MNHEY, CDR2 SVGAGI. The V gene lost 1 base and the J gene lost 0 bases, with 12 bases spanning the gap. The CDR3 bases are TGTGCCAGCAGTTACTTAGGGGGGGGTATGAACACTGAAGCTTTCTTT. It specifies CASSYLGGGMNTEAFF.

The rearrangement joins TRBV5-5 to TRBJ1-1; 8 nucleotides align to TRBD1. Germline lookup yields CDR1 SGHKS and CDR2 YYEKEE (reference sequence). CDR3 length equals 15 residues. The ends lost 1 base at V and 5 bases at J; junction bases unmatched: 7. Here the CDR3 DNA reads TGTGCCAGCAGCTTGCTGGTCAGGGGGCTGACTGAAGCTTTCTTT. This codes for CASSLLVRGLTEAFF. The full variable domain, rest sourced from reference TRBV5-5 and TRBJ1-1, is DAGVTQSPTHLIKTRGQQVTLRCSPISGHKSVSWYQQVLGQGPQFIFQYYEKEERGRGNFPDRFSARQFPNYSSELNVNALLLGDSALYLCASSLLVRGLTEAFFGQGTRLTVV.

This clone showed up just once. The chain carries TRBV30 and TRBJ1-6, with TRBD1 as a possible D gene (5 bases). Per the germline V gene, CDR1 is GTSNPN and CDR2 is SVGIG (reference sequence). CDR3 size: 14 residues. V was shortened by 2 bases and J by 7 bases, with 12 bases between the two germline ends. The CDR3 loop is CAWSRARENSPLHF. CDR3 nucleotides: TGTGCCTGGAGTAGGGCCAGGGAAAATTCACCCCTCCACTTT.

The CDR3: CASSPPYGAGANVLTF. CDR3 sequence (DNA): TGTGCCAGCAGCCCCCCCTACGGGGCTGGGGCCAACGTCCTGACTTTC. The genes are TRBV5-6 and TRBJ2-6; a weak D match, TRBD2 (5 bases). Germline CDR1 SGHDT, CDR2 YYEEEE. The CDR3 sequence is 16 residues long. Trimming removed 4 bases from V and 2 bases from J, with 13 bases in between.

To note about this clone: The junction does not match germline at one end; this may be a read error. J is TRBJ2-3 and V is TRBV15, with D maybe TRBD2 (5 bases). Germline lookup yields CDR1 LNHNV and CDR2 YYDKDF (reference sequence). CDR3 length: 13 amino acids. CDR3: CATSPARAETQYF. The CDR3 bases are TGTGCCACCAGCCCGGCGCGGGCAGAGACGCAGTATTTT.

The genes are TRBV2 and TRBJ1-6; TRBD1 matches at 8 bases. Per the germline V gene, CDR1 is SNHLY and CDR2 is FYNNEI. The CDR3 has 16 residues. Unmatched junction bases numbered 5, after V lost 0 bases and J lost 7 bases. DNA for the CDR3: TGTGCCAGCAGTGAAGCGACAGGGGCTCCAAATTCACCCCTCCACTTT. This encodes CASSEATGAPNSPLHF.

The CDR3: CASSLPDRVVGYTF. CDR3 DNA sequence: TGTGCCAGCAGTTTACCCGACAGGGTGGTCGGCTACACCTTC. V is TRBV28 and J is TRBJ1-2, with TRBD1 identical over 7 bases. Germline V gives CDR1 MDHEN, CDR2 SYDVKM. V shed 2 bases, J shed 8 bases, and the junction held 8 bases outside the gene matches. The CDR3 has 14 residues.

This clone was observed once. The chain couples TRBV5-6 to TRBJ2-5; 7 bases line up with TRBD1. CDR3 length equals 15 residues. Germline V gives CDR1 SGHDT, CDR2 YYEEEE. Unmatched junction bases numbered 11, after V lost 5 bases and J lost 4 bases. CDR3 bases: TGTGCCAGCAGTCATAACAGGGGAGTGGGAGAGACCCAGTACTTC. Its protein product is CASSHNRGVGETQYF. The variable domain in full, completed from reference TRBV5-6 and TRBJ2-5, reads DAGVTQSPTHLIKTRGQQVTLRCSPKSGHDTVSWYQQALGQGPQFIFQYYEEEERQRGNFPDRFSGHQFPNYSSELNVNALLLGDSALYLCASSHNRGVGETQYFGPGTRLLVL.

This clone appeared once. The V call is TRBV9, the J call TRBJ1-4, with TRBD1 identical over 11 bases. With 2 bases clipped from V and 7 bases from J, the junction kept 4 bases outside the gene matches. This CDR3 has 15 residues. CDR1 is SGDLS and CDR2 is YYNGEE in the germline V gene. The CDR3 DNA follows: TGTGCCAGCAGCGTCTCCGGGACAGGGGGTGAAAAACTGTTTTTT. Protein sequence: CASSVSGTGGEKLFF.

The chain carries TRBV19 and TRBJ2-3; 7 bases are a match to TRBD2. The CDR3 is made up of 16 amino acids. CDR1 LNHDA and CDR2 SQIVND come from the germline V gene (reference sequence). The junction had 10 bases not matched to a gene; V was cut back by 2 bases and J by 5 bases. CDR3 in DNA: TGTGCCAGTAGTATATCCTCGAGCGGGGAGGGAGATACGCAGTATTTT. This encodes CASSISSSGEGDTQYF.

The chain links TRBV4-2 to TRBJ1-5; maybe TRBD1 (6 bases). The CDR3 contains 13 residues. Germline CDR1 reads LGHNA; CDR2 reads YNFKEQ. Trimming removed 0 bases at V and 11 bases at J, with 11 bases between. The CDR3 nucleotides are TGTGCCAGCAGCCAAGACGGGCAGGGGTCCCAGCATTTT. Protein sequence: CASSQDGQGSQHF.

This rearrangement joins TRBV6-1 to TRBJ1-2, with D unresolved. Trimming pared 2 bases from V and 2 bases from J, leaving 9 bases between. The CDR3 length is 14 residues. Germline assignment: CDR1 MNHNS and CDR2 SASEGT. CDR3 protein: CASSESGRNYGYTF. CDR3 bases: TGTGCCAGCAGTGAAAGCGGCAGGAACTATGGCTACACCTTC.

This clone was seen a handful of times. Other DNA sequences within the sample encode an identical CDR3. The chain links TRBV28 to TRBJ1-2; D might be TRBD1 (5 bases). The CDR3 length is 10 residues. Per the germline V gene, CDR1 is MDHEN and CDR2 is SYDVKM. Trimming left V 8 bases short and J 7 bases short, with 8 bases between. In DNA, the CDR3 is TGTGCCAGCCGAAGGGGTGGCTACACCTTC. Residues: CASRRGGYTF.